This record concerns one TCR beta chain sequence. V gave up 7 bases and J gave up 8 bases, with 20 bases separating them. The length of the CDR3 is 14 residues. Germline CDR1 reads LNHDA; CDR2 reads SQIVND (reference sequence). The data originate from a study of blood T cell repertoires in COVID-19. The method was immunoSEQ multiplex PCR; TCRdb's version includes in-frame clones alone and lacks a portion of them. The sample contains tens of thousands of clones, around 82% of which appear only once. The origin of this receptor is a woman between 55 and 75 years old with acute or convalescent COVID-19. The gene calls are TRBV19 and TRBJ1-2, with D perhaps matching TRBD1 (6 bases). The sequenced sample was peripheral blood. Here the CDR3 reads CASTPLSGEGGYTF. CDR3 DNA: TGTGCCAGTACCCCTCTCTCAGGGGAGGGCGGCTACACCTTC.